This TCR beta chain is drawn from a study of tumor-infiltrating lymphocytes in oesophageal squamous cell carcinoma. TCRdb called the PCR reads again in MiXCR, with one record for every CDR3 protein. The sample lists roughly 23,000 distinct CDR3 sequences; around 37% were seen once. The CDR3 has 16 residues. Germline V gene data show CDR1 as KGHSH and CDR2 as LQKENI. V was clipped by 6 bases and J by 6 bases; unmatched bases: 16. This clonotype was seen repeatedly, ten times or more. The genes are TRBV18 and TRBJ2-7, with 8 nucleotides matching TRBD2. Sequencing was performed on esophageal tumor tissue. The source of this sequence is a female donor with esophageal squamous cell carcinoma. For the CDR3, the DNA is TGTGCCAGCTCCCGTTCGGGGGGGGGCAACGCAGGCGAGCAGTACTTC. It encodes CASSRSGGGNAGEQYF.